Following are 23 T cell receptor beta chains from one sample sequenced in a study of OX40 agonist ivuxolimab in advanced cancers. Profiling relied on immunoSEQ multiplex PCR, and the TCRdb table lists in-frame clones only, not all of them. The sample records 30,000 to 40,000 clones, more than 85% being singletons. Sequencing was performed on CD4+ or CD8+ T cells sorted from blood, taken in a trial of the OX40 agonist ivuxolimab. The receptors originated from an adult with an advanced solid tumor such as melanoma, head and neck, liver or kidney cancer.

The chain carries TRBV10-1 and TRBJ2-1, with 11 positions matching TRBD2. CDR3 length: 16 amino acids. Trimming removed 3 bases from V and 4 bases from J; junction bases left unmatched: 5. CDR1 WNHNN and CDR2 SYGVQD come from the germline V gene (reference sequence). CDR3 sequence: CASSDPGTSGYNEQFF. The DNA of the CDR3 is TGCGCCAGCAGTGACCCCGGGACTAGCGGATACAATGAGCAGTTCTTC.

The chain uses TRBV7-9 and TRBJ2-1; D remains ambiguous. The V end was cut by 1 base, the J end by 9 bases, with 7 bases between. From germline, CDR1 is SEHNR and CDR2 FQNEAQ (reference sequence). The CDR3 loop spans 12 amino acids. CDR3 coding DNA: TGTGCCAGCAGCTTAGGGAGAGGTGAGCAGTTCTTC. Translating it yields CASSLGRGEQFF.

This chain connects TRBV4-1 to TRBJ2-7; TRBD1 matches at 8 bases. After removal of 4 bases from V and 1 base from J, the junction contained 6 bases not matched to a gene. The CDR3 has 15 residues. The V gene's germline CDR1 is MGHRA and CDR2 YSYEKL. The CDR3 sequence is CASSRGTGPSYEQYF. The CDR3, as DNA: TGCGCCAGCAGCCGCGGGACAGGACCTTCCTACGAGCAGTACTTC.

The chain combines TRBV27 with TRBJ2-1, with 9 positions matching TRBD2. J lost 5 bases, V lost 3 bases, and 8 bases had no gene match. This CDR3 spans 16 amino acids. Germline V gene lookup returns CDR1 MNHEY and CDR2 SMNVEV (reference sequence). The CDR3: CASSFQLAGFHNEQFF. CDR3 in DNA: TGTGCCAGCAGTTTCCAACTAGCGGGCTTCCACAATGAGCAGTTCTTC.

V is TRBV7-9 and J is TRBJ2-7; 9 nucleotides agree with TRBD1. Trimming cost V 4 bases and J 3 bases; bases outside gene matches: 7. The CDR3 spans 15 residues. Germline V gene data show CDR1 as SEHNR and CDR2 as FQNEAQ (reference sequence). The CDR3 nucleotides are TGTGCCAGCAGCTCGACGGGACAGGGTTTCTACGAGCAGTACTTC. Protein sequence: CASSSTGQGFYEQYF.

This sequence joins TRBV9 and TRBJ2-2; D possibly uses TRBD1 or TRBD2 (7 bases each). Germline V CDR1 and CDR2: SGDLS, YYNGEE. CDR3 length: 17 residues. V gave up 3 bases and J gave up 5 bases, with 20 bases separating them. The CDR3 DNA sequence: TGTGCCAGCAGCGCAGGCAGGGGGGGAATCTTTACCGGGGAGCTGTTTTTT. It encodes CASSAGRGGIFTGELFF. Variable domain in full (rest from reference TRBV9 and TRBJ2-2): DSGVTQTPKHLITATGQRVTLRCSPRSGDLSVYWYQQSLDQGLQFLIQYYNGEERAKGNILERFSAQQFPDLHSELNLSSLELGDSALYFCASSAGRGGIFTGELFFGEGSRLTVL.

For the CDR3, the DNA is TGTGCCAGCAGCTTCGGCGGGGGGGAGACCCAGTACTTC. Translation gives CASSFGGGETQYF. This chain joins TRBV11-2 and TRBJ2-5, with 8 bases matching TRBD2. CDR3 size: 13 residues. Germline assignment: CDR1 SGHAT and CDR2 FQNNGV. Trimming cost V 3 bases and J 5 bases; bases outside gene matches: 2. Together with reference TRBV11-2 and TRBJ2-5, the CDR3 gives the full variable domain: EAGVAQSPRYKIIEKRQSVAFWCNPISGHATLYWYQQILGQGPKLLIQFQNNGVVDDSQLPKDRFSAERLKGVDSTLKIQPAKLEDSAVYLCASSFGGGETQYFGPGTRLLVL.

V is TRBV9 and J is TRBJ1-2; TRBD1 agrees at 7 bases. Germline V gene sequence: CDR1 SGDLS, CDR2 YYNGEE. The CDR3 is 17 amino acids. V lost 5 bases to trimming and J lost 2 bases; unmatched junction nucleotides: 15. CDR3 in amino acids: CASRHSRLSTGNYGYTF. CDR3 nucleotides: TGTGCCAGCAGACACTCACGCTTGTCGACAGGGAACTATGGCTACACCTTC.

The rearrangement links TRBV7-6 to TRBJ2-7; D call uncertain. This CDR3 is 13 amino acids long. Deletions cut 0 bases from V and 2 bases from J, with 5 bases between. Germline loops: CDR1 SGHVS, CDR2 FNYEAQ. CDR3 sequence reads: CASSLASPYEQYF. For the CDR3, the DNA is TGTGCCAGCAGCTTAGCTAGTCCCTACGAGCAGTACTTC.

In this sample, this clone turned up once. V gene TRBV5-6 combines with J gene TRBJ2-2; 9 nucleotides agree with TRBD1. This CDR3 is 16 amino acids long. J gave up 6 bases and V 4 bases, and 10 bases lay outside the gene matches. In germline, CDR1 is SGHDT, CDR2 YYEEEE. The CDR3 region has the DNA TGTGCCAGCAGCCGGGACCTGACAGGGGGGGCCGGGGAGCTGTTTTTT. Its protein is CASSRDLTGGAGELFF.

This clone occurred a few times. The chain joins TRBV18 to TRBJ1-2; D not resolved. V lost 3 bases and J 2 bases, leaving 7 bases between the germline ends. The germline gives CDR1 KGHSH, CDR2 LQKENI. This CDR3 comprises 13 residues. CDR3 nucleotides: TGTGCCAGCTCACCGGAAGGGAACTATGGCTACACCTTC. Translating it yields CASSPEGNYGYTF.

The table lists this clone with a few counts. This chain links TRBV5-5 with TRBJ2-3; D perhaps matches TRBD2 (6 bases). Trimming shortened V by 2 bases and J by 4 bases, and 17 bases separated the two germline ends. Germline V gene sequence: CDR1 SGHKS, CDR2 YYEKEE (reference sequence). This CDR3 is built from 16 residues. The CDR3 is CASSFAAGLFADTQYF. DNA of the CDR3: TGTGCCAGCAGCTTCGCGGCGGGATTATTCGCAGATACGCAGTATTTT.

J is TRBJ2-3 and V is TRBV7-9; D could derive from TRBD1 or TRBD2 (5 bases each). CDR3 length equals 15 residues. V gave up 5 bases and J gave up 2 bases, with 14 bases separating them. Germline loops: CDR1 SEHNR, CDR2 FQNEAQ (reference sequence). CDR3 residues: CASSLTRGATDTQYF. The CDR3, as DNA: TGTGCCAGCAGCCTCACCCGAGGGGCCACAGATACGCAGTATTTT.

The J gene is TRBJ2-5, the V gene TRBV15, with TRBD1 identical over 10 bases. Germline-derived CDR1 and CDR2 are LNHNV and YYDKDF (reference sequence). V gave up 3 bases and J gave up 4 bases; unmatched junction bases: 8. The CDR3 is 16 residues long. The CDR3 sequence is CATSRDRQGAGETQYF. In DNA form, the CDR3 reads TGTGCCACCAGCAGGGACCGACAGGGGGCAGGAGAGACCCAGTACTTC.

The chain has TRBV28 and TRBJ2-1, with 8 positions matching TRBD2. CDR1 is MDHEN and CDR2 is SYDVKM in the germline V gene. This CDR3 has 19 amino acids. The J segment lost 9 bases and the V segment lost 6 bases, leaving 25 bases of the junction unmatched. CDR3 residues: CASSHAIPTSGVPWSEQFF. CDR3 nucleotide sequence: TGTGCCAGCAGCCATGCTATTCCCACTAGCGGAGTTCCGTGGAGTGAGCAGTTCTTC. Using reference TRBV28 and TRBJ2-1 for the parts outside the CDR3, the full variable domain is DVKVTQSSRYLVKRTGEKVFLECVQDMDHENMFWYRQDPGLGLRLIYFSYDVKMKEKGDIPEGYSVSREKKERFSLILESASTNQTSMYLCASSHAIPTSGVPWSEQFFGPGTRLTVL.

This clone showed up just once. V is TRBV6-5 and J is TRBJ1-2; 8 bases line up with TRBD1. V lost 4 bases and J lost 7; bases outside the gene matches: 8. This CDR3 region has 14 residues. Germline V lookup: CDR1 MNHEY, CDR2 SVGAGI. CDR3 region: CASSSESGGSGYTF. The CDR3 coding sequence is TGTGCCAGCAGTTCGGAATCAGGGGGCAGTGGCTACACCTTC.

The chain recombines TRBV9 with TRBJ2-1; 10 nucleotides match TRBD2. The germline CDR1 and CDR2 sequences are SGDLS and YYNGEE. The CDR3 contains 18 residues. V gave up 0 bases and J gave up 8 bases; unmatched junction bases: 14. The CDR3 is CASSVGKGMGLARHEQFF. Written as DNA, the CDR3 is TGTGCCAGCAGCGTAGGGAAGGGGATGGGACTAGCGAGACATGAGCAGTTCTTC.

This chain uses TRBV4-3 with TRBJ2-5; D not certain. CDR3 length: 13 residues. Germline CDR1 and CDR2: LGHNA and YSLEER. The V gene lost 4 bases and the J gene lost 5 bases, with 11 bases spanning the gap. The CDR3 nucleotides read TGCGCCAGCAGCCGGAGATTGGGTGAGACCCAGTACTTC. It codes for CASSRRLGETQYF.

The gene calls are TRBV19 and TRBJ1-2, with D possibly TRBD1 on 6 matching bases. The germline V and J ends were trimmed by 5 bases and 0 bases, with 13 bases remaining between them. CDR3 length: 15 amino acids. CDR1 is LNHDA, CDR2 SQIVND, per germline (reference sequence). In DNA form, the CDR3 reads TGTGCCAGTAGTGCGACAGGTCACGCTAACTATGGCTACACCTTC. Protein: CASSATGHANYGYTF.

This chain joins TRBV4-1 and TRBJ1-3; TRBD1 agrees at 9 bases. This CDR3 comprises 14 residues. The V and J ends lost 3 bases and 4 bases, in that order; junction bases with no gene match: 1. CDR1 and CDR2 (germline): MGHRA, YSYEKL. The CDR3 reads CASSQTGGGNTIYF. CDR3 bases: TGCGCCAGCAGCCAGACAGGGGGAGGAAACACCATATATTTT.

This chain connects TRBV5-4 to TRBJ2-7, with D tentatively TRBD2 (6 bases). Germline V gene lookup returns CDR1 SGHNT and CDR2 YYREEE (reference sequence). This CDR3 is built from 16 residues. The V end was cut by 5 bases, the J end by 1 base, with 19 bases between. CDR3 residues: CASSGGLGRPSYEQYF. The CDR3 DNA reads as TGTGCCAGCAGTGGGGGGTTGGGTCGCCCTTCCTACGAGCAGTACTTC.

The rearrangement uses TRBV7-9 and TRBJ2-7, with D perhaps TRBD2 (5 bases). Trimming cost V 1 base and J 2 bases, with 6 bases left between them. Germline V lookup: CDR1 SEHNR, CDR2 FQNEAQ (reference sequence). This CDR3 has 13 residues. CDR3 coding DNA: TGTGCCAGCAGCTTAGGAGGGACCTACGAGCAGTACTTC. The encoded protein is CASSLGGTYEQYF.

There are a few counts of this clone. At the DNA level, this CDR3 is encoded by other sequences in the same sample as well. V usage is TRBV6-4 and J usage is TRBJ2-1, with 10 positions matching TRBD2. V gave up 4 bases and J gave up 5 bases; unmatched junction bases: 2. The germline gives CDR1 MRHNA, CDR2 SNTAGT. The CDR3 is 14 residues long. CDR3: CASSGLAGNNEQFF. Here the CDR3 DNA reads TGTGCCAGCAGTGGACTAGCGGGTAACAATGAGCAGTTCTTC.